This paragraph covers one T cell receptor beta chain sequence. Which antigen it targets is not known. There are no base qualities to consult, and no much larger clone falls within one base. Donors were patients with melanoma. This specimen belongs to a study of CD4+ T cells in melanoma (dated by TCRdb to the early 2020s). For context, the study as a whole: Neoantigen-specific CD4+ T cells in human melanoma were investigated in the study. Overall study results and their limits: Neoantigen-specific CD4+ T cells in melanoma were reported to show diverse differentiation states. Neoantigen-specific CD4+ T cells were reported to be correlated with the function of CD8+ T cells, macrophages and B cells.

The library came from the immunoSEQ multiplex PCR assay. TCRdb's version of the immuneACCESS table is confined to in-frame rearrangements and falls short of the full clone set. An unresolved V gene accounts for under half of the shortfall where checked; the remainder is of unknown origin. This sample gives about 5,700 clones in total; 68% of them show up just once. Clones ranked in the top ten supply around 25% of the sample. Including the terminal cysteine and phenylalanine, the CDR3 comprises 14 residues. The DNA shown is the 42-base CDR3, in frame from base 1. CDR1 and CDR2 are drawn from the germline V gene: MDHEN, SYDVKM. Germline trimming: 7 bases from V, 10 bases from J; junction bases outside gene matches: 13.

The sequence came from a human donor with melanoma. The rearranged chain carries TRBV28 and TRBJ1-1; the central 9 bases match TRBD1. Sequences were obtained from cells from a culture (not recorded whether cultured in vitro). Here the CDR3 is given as CASITQGANLRAFF. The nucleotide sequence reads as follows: TGTGCCAGCATAACACAGGGGGCTAATCTTCGAGCTTTCTTT. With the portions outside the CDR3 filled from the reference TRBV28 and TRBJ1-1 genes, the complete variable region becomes DVKVTQSSRYLVKRTGEKVFLECVQDMDHENMFWYRQDPGLGLRLIYFSYDVKMKEKGDIPEGYSVSREKKERFSLILESASTNQTSMYLCASITQGANLRAFFGQGTRLTVV.